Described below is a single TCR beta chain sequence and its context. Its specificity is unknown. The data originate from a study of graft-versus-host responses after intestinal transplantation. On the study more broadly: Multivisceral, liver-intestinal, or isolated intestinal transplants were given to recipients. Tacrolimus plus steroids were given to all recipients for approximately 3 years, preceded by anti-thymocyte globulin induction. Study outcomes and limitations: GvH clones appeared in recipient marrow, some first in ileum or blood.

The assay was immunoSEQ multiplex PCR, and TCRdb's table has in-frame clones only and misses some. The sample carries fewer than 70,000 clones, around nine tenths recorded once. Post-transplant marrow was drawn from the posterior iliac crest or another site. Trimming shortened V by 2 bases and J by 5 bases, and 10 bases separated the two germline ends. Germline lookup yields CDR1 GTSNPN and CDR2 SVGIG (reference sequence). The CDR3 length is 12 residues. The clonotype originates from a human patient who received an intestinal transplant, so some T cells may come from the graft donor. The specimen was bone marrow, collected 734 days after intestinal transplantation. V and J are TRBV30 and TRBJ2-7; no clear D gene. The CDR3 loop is CAWSLGSNEQYF. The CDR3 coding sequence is TGTGCCTGGAGTTTGGGTTCCAACGAGCAGTACTTC.